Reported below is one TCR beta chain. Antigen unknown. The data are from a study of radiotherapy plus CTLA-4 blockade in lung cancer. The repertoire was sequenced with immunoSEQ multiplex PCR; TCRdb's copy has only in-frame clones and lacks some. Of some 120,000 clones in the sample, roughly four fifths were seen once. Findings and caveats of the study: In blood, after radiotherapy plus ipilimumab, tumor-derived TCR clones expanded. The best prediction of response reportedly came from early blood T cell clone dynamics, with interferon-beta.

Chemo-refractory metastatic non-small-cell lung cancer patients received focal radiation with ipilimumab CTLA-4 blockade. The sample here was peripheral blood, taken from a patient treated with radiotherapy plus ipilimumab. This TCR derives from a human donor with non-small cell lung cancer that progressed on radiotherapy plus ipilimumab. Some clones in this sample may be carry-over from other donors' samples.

In DNA, the CDR3 is TGTGCCAGCAGCTTCCAGGGGGCCCTCCGGGTGGAGACCCAGTACTTC. Amino acids: CASSFQGALRVETQYF. The chain carries TRBV7-8 and TRBJ2-5; 8 nucleotides line up with TRBD1. This CDR3 is built from 16 residues. CDR1 SGHVS and CDR2 FQNEAQ come from the germline V gene. V lost 3 bases to trimming and J lost 5 bases; unmatched junction nucleotides: 11.